Presented here are 30 T cell receptor beta chains from one specimen sequenced in a study of blood T cells in healthy people across ages. A second PCR of about 6 to 12 cycles used a sample-barcoded 5' primer and a J-beta primer mix. One entry per CDR3 protein, called by TCRdb with MiXCR from the 5' RACE reads. Of roughly 1,500,000 distinct CDR3 sequences in the sample, around 36% are singletons; the top ten hold around 11%. The sequenced material came from blood. The receptors were sampled from a woman in her twenties or thirties in good health.

The rearrangement joins TRBV18 to TRBJ2-1, with 10 bases fitting TRBD1. CDR3 length: 17 amino acids. From germline, CDR1 is KGHSH and CDR2 LQKENI. V lost 6 bases to trimming and J lost 5 bases; unmatched junction nucleotides: 13. CDR3 protein: CASSLTSGTGDHNEQFF. The CDR3 DNA reads TGTGCCAGCTCTCTTACCTCCGGGACAGGGGACCACAATGAGCAGTTCTTC.

This rearrangement joins TRBV5-1 to TRBJ2-1; 8 bases are a match to TRBD1. Germline CDR1 is SGHRS and CDR2 is YFSETQ. Trimming took 5 bases from V and 0 from J; bases not matched to a gene: 7. The CDR3 runs 16 residues. CDR3 sequence (DNA): TGCGCCAGCAGATCTACAGGGGGAGACTCCTACAATGAGCAGTTCTTC. Its translation: CASRSTGGDSYNEQFF.

The chain uses TRBV9 and TRBJ2-5, with D possibly being TRBD1 (6 bases). This CDR3 spans 16 amino acids. CDR1 and CDR2 (germline): SGDLS, YYNGEE. V shed 4 bases and J shed 1 base, with 17 bases lying between them. CDR3 loop: CASSLSPGHSQETQYF. The CDR3 DNA follows: TGTGCCAGCAGCCTAAGTCCGGGACATAGCCAAGAGACCCAGTACTTC.

The chain recombines TRBV20-1 with TRBJ1-1; the D gene is possibly TRBD1 (5 bases). The germline CDR1 and CDR2 sequences are DFQATT and SNEGSKA (reference sequence). CDR3 length: 11 amino acids. The V gene lost 5 bases and the J gene lost 4 bases, with 8 bases spanning the gap. The CDR3 nucleotides are TGCAGTGCTGGGGACCTCACTGAAGCTTTCTTT. Translated, it gives CSAGDLTEAFF.

This clonotype was counted between two and nine times. The chain has TRBV27 and TRBJ2-1, with 10 bases identical to TRBD1. The CDR3 is made up of 16 amino acids. V lost 3 bases to trimming and J lost 6 bases; unmatched junction nucleotides: 8. The V gene's germline CDR1 is MNHEY and CDR2 SMNVEV (reference sequence). CDR3 in DNA: TGTGCCAGCAGTTTCTATCCGGGACAGGGGTTCAATGAGCAGTTCTTC. Encoded protein: CASSFYPGQGFNEQFF.

V and J are TRBV24-1 and TRBJ2-1; possibly TRBD2 for D (5 bases). Germline CDR1 KGHDR, CDR2 SFDVKD. This CDR3 has 14 amino acids. Trimming shortened V by 6 bases and J by 4 bases, and 12 bases separated the two germline ends. The CDR3 sequence: CATSPRETYNEQFF. CDR3 in DNA: TGTGCCACCAGTCCCCGGGAAACTTACAATGAGCAGTTCTTC.

This clonotype turned up a few times. The chain couples TRBV7-9 to TRBJ1-2; 7 bases are a match to TRBD1. The CDR3 has 15 residues. Unmatched junction bases numbered 6, after V lost 5 bases and J lost 0 bases. CDR1 is SEHNR, CDR2 FQNEAQ, per germline (reference sequence). The CDR3 DNA reads TGTGCCAGCAGCCGAGGGGGCCTGACTAACTATGGCTACACCTTC. It yields the protein CASSRGGLTNYGYTF. Combining the CDR3 with reference TRBV7-9 and TRBJ1-2 gives the whole variable domain DTGVSQNPRHKITKRGQNVTFRCDPISEHNRLYWYRQTLGQGPEFLTYFQNEAQLEKSRLLSDRFSAERPKGSFSTLEIQRTEQGDSAMYLCASSRGGLTNYGYTFGSGTRLTVV.

Only one count was recorded for this clonotype. The V gene is TRBV20-1, the J gene TRBJ2-7; 8 bases line up with TRBD2. V lost 5 bases and J lost 7; bases outside the gene matches: 10. The CDR3 runs to 13 residues. Germline V CDR1 and CDR2: DFQATT, SNEGSKA (reference sequence). The CDR3: CSASGGPWNEQYF. CDR3 coding DNA: TGCAGTGCTTCGGGGGGGCCTTGGAATGAGCAGTACTTC.

A few counts support this clonotype. The V and J genes are TRBV27 and TRBJ2-5; either TRBD1 or TRBD2 may supply D (5 bases each). The CDR3 is made up of 13 amino acids. In germline, CDR1 is MNHEY, CDR2 SMNVEV (reference sequence). V was cut by 8 bases and J by 0 bases, with 10 bases left in between. For the CDR3, the DNA is TGTGCCAGCGGGGAGACAGACCAAGAGACCCAGTACTTC. Protein: CASGETDQETQYF.

The chain recombines TRBV5-1 with TRBJ1-2, with D possibly being TRBD1 (5 bases). V was clipped by 4 bases and J by 3 bases, with 13 bases between them. The length of the CDR3 is 14 residues. Germline CDR1 is SGHRS and CDR2 is YFSETQ. DNA of the CDR3: TGCGCCAGCAGCGTGACTGGGGGGGACTATGGCTACACCTTC. Protein product: CASSVTGGDYGYTF.

This clonotype was seen a handful of times. The CDR3: CASLRQGILQAGGSPSEQYF. The CDR3 nucleotides are TGTGCCAGTCTGAGACAGGGTATTTTACAGGCGGGGGGTTCTCCCAGCGAGCAGTACTTC. This chain uses TRBV27 with TRBJ2-5; D is possibly TRBD2 (8 bases). The closer fit of TRBJ2-7 to the DNA end suggests the J call may be wrong. The CDR3 loop spans 20 amino acids. Germline-derived CDR1 and CDR2 are MNHEY and SMNVEV (reference sequence).

There are a few counts of this clonotype. The genes are TRBV28 and TRBJ2-1; the D gene is possibly TRBD2 (5 bases). Germline V gives CDR1 MDHEN, CDR2 SYDVKM. Deletions cut 3 bases from V and 4 bases from J, with 13 bases between. The CDR3 is 15 amino acids. The CDR3 region has the DNA TGTGCCAGCAGTTTGAGGAATAGCGCGTACAATGAGCAGTTCTTC. Translating it yields CASSLRNSAYNEQFF.

CDR3 loop: CASSAGTSGHTDTQYF. The CDR3, as DNA: TGTGCCAGCAGTGCCGGGACTAGCGGTCACACAGATACGCAGTATTTT. V and J are TRBV12-3 or TRBV12-4 and TRBJ2-3, with TRBD2 matching over 11 bases. Unmatched junction bases numbered 6, after V lost 5 bases and J lost 2 bases. The CDR3 length is 16 residues.

This chain connects TRBV20-1 to TRBJ1-3; D ambiguous. The germline V gene encodes CDR1 DFQATT and CDR2 SNEGSKA (reference sequence). Trimming left V 6 bases short and J 0 bases short, with 12 bases between. This CDR3 comprises 14 residues. The CDR3 DNA is TGCAGTGCCGCGGACCGGAACTCTGGAAACACCATATATTTT. Translating it yields CSAADRNSGNTIYF.

Remarks on this clonotype: A read error may produce the germline difference seen at one junction end. The V and J genes are TRBV6-1 and TRBJ1-1, with no clear D. This CDR3 region has 13 residues. Per the germline V gene, CDR1 is MNHNS and CDR2 is SASEGT. This chain's CDR3 is CASIRVKNTGAFF. CDR3 bases: TGTGCCAGCATAAGAGTCAAGAACACTGGAGCTTTCTTT.

This clonotype occurred a few times. V gene TRBV4-2 combines with J gene TRBJ2-5; tentative D call: TRBD1 (6 bases). The CDR3 is 15 residues long. Germline V gene data show CDR1 as LGHNA and CDR2 as YNFKEQ. Trimming shortened V by 1 base and J by 3 bases, and 12 bases separated the two germline ends. The CDR3 DNA follows: TGTGCCAGCAGCCAAGGCTACAGGGATGAAGAGACCCAGTACTTC. As protein: CASSQGYRDEETQYF.

The rearrangement joins TRBV2 to TRBJ2-7; the D is unclear. CDR3 size: 13 residues. Germline CDR1 and CDR2: SNHLY and FYNNEI. V was clipped by 8 bases and J by 7 bases, with 18 bases between them. The CDR3 nucleotides are TGTGCCAGCGGCAGACTGACCCACAATGAGCAGTACTTC. Translation: CASGRLTHNEQYF.

The chain uses TRBV7-9 and TRBJ2-1, with D possibly being TRBD1 (6 bases). This CDR3 spans 13 amino acids. The V gene lost 5 bases and the J gene lost 8 bases, with 13 bases spanning the gap. The germline CDR1 and CDR2 sequences are SEHNR and FQNEAQ (reference sequence). Written as DNA, the CDR3 is TGTGCCAGCAGCCCGCAGGGGCCGGATGAGCAGTTCTTC. This gives the protein CASSPQGPDEQFF.

This clonotype was observed a single time. The rearrangement links TRBV7-9 to TRBJ2-5; 8 bases match TRBD1. In germline, CDR1 is SEHNR, CDR2 FQNEAQ (reference sequence). CDR3 size: 19 residues. J lost 2 bases, V lost 3 bases, and 17 bases had no gene match. CDR3 in DNA: TGTGCCAGCAGCTTTGTATGGACAGGGTCCGGCCAACAACAAGAGACCCAGTACTTC. Protein sequence: CASSFVWTGSGQQQETQYF.

This clonotype was picked up many times. The chain carries TRBV29-1 and TRBJ2-3; 7 bases are shared with TRBD2. Germline V CDR1 and CDR2: SQVTM, ANQGSEA. Trimming removed 3 bases from V and 2 bases from J; junction bases left unmatched: 5. The CDR3 covers 14 residues. The CDR3 sequence: CSVEGDYLTDTQYF. DNA of the CDR3: TGCAGCGTTGAGGGGGACTACCTCACAGATACGCAGTATTTT.

This clonotype occurred a few times. The J gene is TRBJ1-5, the V gene TRBV5-6, with a weak D call TRBD1 (5 bases). Germline CDR1 and CDR2: SGHDT and YYEEEE. V lost 2 bases and J lost 0, with 15 bases in between. This CDR3 contains 17 residues. The CDR3 DNA reads as TGTGCCAGCAGCTTTGGGGGGGGACCCTATAGCAATCAGCCCCAGCATTTT. Its protein is CASSFGGGPYSNQPQHF.

This clonotype was detected a few times. In DNA, the CDR3 is TGTGCCAGCAGTTCGATTAGCGGGAGATTATTAGAGACCCAGTACTTC. Translation gives CASSSISGRLLETQYF. V and J are TRBV12-3 or TRBV12-4 and TRBJ2-5; 9 bases align to TRBD2. The length of the CDR3 is 16 residues. V trimming: 4 bases; J trimming: 4 bases; junction bases outside the gene matches: 10.

This clonotype has just a few counts. This sequence joins TRBV28 and TRBJ2-7, with TRBD2 matching over 10 bases. V was clipped by 1 base and J by 2 bases; unmatched bases: 14. CDR3 length: 19 amino acids. Looked up from germline, CDR1 is MDHEN and CDR2 is SYDVKM. CDR3 sequence reads: CASSLLTDSLAGRAYEQYF. The CDR3 region has the DNA TGTGCCAGCAGTTTATTAACAGACTCACTAGCGGGACGGGCCTACGAGCAGTACTTC.

The CDR3 loop is CASSENGGTTNEKLFF. The DNA of the CDR3 is TGCGCCAGCAGTGAGAACGGGGGCACAACTAATGAAAAACTGTTTTTT. The chain recombines TRBV10-2 with TRBJ1-4; maybe TRBD1 (6 bases). The CDR3 length is 16 residues. In germline, CDR1 is WSHSY, CDR2 SAAADI. V was trimmed by 2 bases and J by 0 bases, leaving 10 bases between them.

With respect to this clonotype: One end of the junction does not line up with germline, which may come from a read error. This chain links TRBV7-9 with TRBJ2-6, with D perhaps matching TRBD1 (6 bases). Per the germline V gene, CDR1 is SEHNR and CDR2 is FQNEAQ (reference sequence). The CDR3 runs 17 residues. CDR3 amino acids: CASSLALGASGAYVLTF. In DNA, the CDR3 is TGTGCCAGCAGCTTAGCTCTGGGGGCGTCCGGGGCCTACGTCCTGACTTTC.

This clonotype occurred a few times. The chain couples TRBV30 to TRBJ2-5; 9 positions agree with TRBD2. The CDR3 runs 15 residues. V gave up 0 bases and J gave up 11 bases; unmatched junction bases: 13. Per germline, CDR1 GTSNPN and CDR2 SVGIG (reference sequence). The chain's CDR3 is CAWSVLAGGYLEQYF. The CDR3 region has the DNA TGTGCCTGGAGTGTACTTGCGGGAGGGTACTTAGAGCAGTACTTC.

This clonotype was counted a few times. The rearrangement joins TRBV29-1 to TRBJ1-5, with a possible D match to TRBD1 (6 bases). The V gene lost 8 bases and the J gene lost 0 bases, with 14 bases spanning the gap. This CDR3 has 14 amino acids. The germline V gene has CDR1 SQVTM and CDR2 ANQGSEA. CDR3 loop: CSIATGNSNQPQHF. CDR3 sequence (DNA): TGCAGCATCGCGACAGGAAATAGCAATCAGCCCCAGCATTTT.

This clonotype was recorded a few times. The chain is built from TRBV30 and TRBJ2-6; 11 bases line up with TRBD1. The CDR3 is 18 residues long. The germline V gene has CDR1 GTSNPN and CDR2 SVGIG (reference sequence). The trim removed 8 bases at V and 1 base at J, leaving 13 bases unmatched. In DNA, the CDR3 is TGTGCCGTAAGCCAGGGACAGGGGGTGAGGTCTGGGGCCAACGTCCTGACTTTC. Residues: CAVSQGQGVRSGANVLTF.

This clonotype was detected a few times. V usage is TRBV7-9 and J usage is TRBJ1-1, with a weak D call TRBD1 (6 bases). Germline V gene lookup returns CDR1 SEHNR and CDR2 FQNEAQ (reference sequence). Trimming shortened V by 1 base and J by 4 bases, and 13 bases separated the two germline ends. This CDR3 region has 15 residues. The CDR3 loop is CASSLGLGGGTEAFF. The CDR3 DNA reads as TGTGCCAGCAGCTTAGGTTTGGGGGGCGGCACTGAAGCTTTCTTT. Full variable domain (remainder filled in from reference TRBV7-9 and TRBJ1-1): DTGVSQNPRHKITKRGQNVTFRCDPISEHNRLYWYRQTLGQGPEFLTYFQNEAQLEKSRLLSDRFSAERPKGSFSTLEIQRTEQGDSAMYLCASSLGLGGGTEAFFGQGTRLTVV.

This clonotype was observed a handful of times. The CDR3 DNA reads as TGCAGTGCTCGGTCTATCCCCCTAACGGACATCTACGAGCAGTACTTC. Protein product: CSARSIPLTDIYEQYF. This rearrangement joins TRBV20-1 to TRBJ2-4, with D perhaps TRBD1 (5 bases). The J call may be wrong; the DNA end is better matched by TRBJ2-7. Per the germline V gene, CDR1 is DFQATT and CDR2 is SNEGSKA (reference sequence). The CDR3 runs to 16 residues.